This T cell receptor beta chain came from a study of T cell responses to AZD1222 COVID-19 vaccine. The CDR3 contains 14 residues. V trimming: 4 bases; J trimming: 2 bases; junction bases outside the gene matches: 5. From germline, CDR1 is SGHRS and CDR2 YFSETQ. Study findings and constraints: Baseline seropositives among AZD1222 recipients totaled only five or six.

Points on this clone: The antigen is unknown.

The assay was immunoSEQ multiplex PCR, and TCRdb's table has in-frame clones only and misses some. The repertoire holds roughly 130,000 clones, with roughly nine tenths as singletons. The specimen was peripheral blood, collected 28 days after the second dose of the MenACWY control vaccine. The sequence came from an adult who received the MenACWY meningococcal vaccine as a control. V usage is TRBV5-1 and J usage is TRBJ2-5; 7 bases agree with TRBD2. The CDR3 nucleotides read TGCGCCAGCAGCATCAGCGGGGATCAAGAGACCCAGTACTTC. Its protein product is CASSISGDQETQYF.